The clone carrying this T cell receptor beta chain was recorded at least ten times. What it recognizes is unknown. RNA transcripts served as the template for amplifying TCR beta CDR3 regions. TCR CDR3 regions were first amplified by RT-PCR with HTBI primers. Each CDR3 protein is one row after TCRdb ran MiXCR on the multiplex PCR reads. This table holds some 740,000 distinct CDR3 sequences, 13% to 15% found once. This sample is drawn from a study of T cells in Graves' hyperthyroidism and ophthalmopathy. Study-wide background: At initial diagnosis, before any treatment had begun, peripheral blood was obtained. Study-wide findings and caveats: A median 6.5 months before onset, the model predicted ophthalmopathy.

Uncontrolled infection, other autoimmune disease, pregnancy or lactation barred patients from enrollment. Germline lookup yields CDR1 KGHSH and CDR2 LQKENI. CDR3 length: 14 residues. The V segment lost 1 base and the J segment 8 bases; nucleotides outside the gene matches: 5. The genes are TRBV18 and TRBJ1-1; 9 bases map to TRBD1. This TCR came from a woman aged 18-29 years with Graves' hyperthyroidism. The sequenced sample was blood. DNA of the CDR3: TGTGCCAGCTCACCACGGGGACAGGGCGGAGAAGCTTTCTTT. This codes for CASSPRGQGGEAFF.